Below are 23 T cell receptor beta chains sequenced from a single sample in a study of cytomegalovirus exposure and HLA in healthy donors. Some clones are missing from TCRdb's copy, which holds only in-frame ones; the method was immunoSEQ multiplex PCR. The sample holds about 330,000 clones; roughly 87% are singletons and the top ten take more than 0.9%. Sequencing input: PBMCs. The receptors come from a woman under 40 in good health and CMV-seropositive.

The gene calls are TRBV7-2 and TRBJ1-6, with TRBD1 matching 9 bases. This CDR3 is 15 amino acids long. CDR1 SGHTA and CDR2 FQGNSA come from the germline V gene. With 3 bases clipped from V and 9 bases from J, the junction kept 6 bases outside the gene matches. CDR3 protein: CASSLGDRVASPLHF. The CDR3 bases are TGTGCCAGCAGCTTGGGGGACAGGGTCGCTTCACCCCTCCACTTT.

J is TRBJ1-1 and V is TRBV7-9, with TRBD1 matching 8 bases. Unmatched junction bases numbered 10, after V lost 4 bases and J lost 6 bases. In germline, CDR1 is SEHNR, CDR2 FQNEAQ (reference sequence). CDR3 length: 15 residues. The CDR3 bases are TGTGCCAGCAGCTCAATGACACAGGGGGTCCCTGAAGCTTTCTTT. Protein product: CASSSMTQGVPEAFF.

The rearrangement links TRBV13 to TRBJ2-7; tentatively, D is TRBD2 (6 bases). V was clipped by 5 bases and J by 1 base, with 12 bases between them. Germline CDR1 and CDR2: PRHDT and FYEKMQ (reference sequence). This CDR3 has 14 amino acids. The CDR3 nucleotides read TGTGCCAGCAGCCCGAGACTAGGGTCCTACGAGCAGTACTTC. This gives the protein CASSPRLGSYEQYF.

J is TRBJ2-7 and V is TRBV5-1, with 8 nucleotides matching TRBD1. Looked up from germline, CDR1 is SGHRS and CDR2 is YFSETQ. The V segment lost 4 bases and the J segment 9 bases; nucleotides outside the gene matches: 12. The CDR3 is made up of 14 amino acids. CDR3 amino acids: CASSRDRPQSGQYF. CDR3 nucleotides: TGCGCCAGCAGCCGGGACAGGCCTCAAAGCGGGCAGTACTTC.

The chain combines TRBV27 with TRBJ2-1; 8 nucleotides align to TRBD1. The CDR3 consists of 11 residues. Per the germline V gene, CDR1 is MNHEY and CDR2 is SMNVEV (reference sequence). CDR3 DNA sequence: TGTGTGGTGGACAGGGACAATGAGCAGTTCTTC. This gives the protein CVVDRDNEQFF.

The chain couples TRBV5-6 to TRBJ2-7; 7 bases map to TRBD1. This CDR3 is built from 15 residues. Germline V gene data show CDR1 as SGHDT and CDR2 as YYEEEE. With V trimmed by 2 bases and J by 7 bases, 12 bases remained unmatched. The CDR3 is CASSFGQGVPVEQYF. The CDR3 region has the DNA TGTGCCAGCAGCTTTGGTCAGGGGGTCCCGGTGGAGCAGTACTTC.

The J gene is TRBJ2-7, the V gene TRBV29-1; 9 bases are a match to TRBD1. The CDR3 runs 11 residues. Germline loops: CDR1 SQVTM, CDR2 ANQGSEA. The ends lost 7 bases at V and 6 bases at J; junction bases unmatched: 4. The CDR3 loop reads CSGQTGGEQYF. The CDR3, as DNA: TGCAGCGGCCAGACAGGGGGCGAGCAGTACTTC.

This clone was counted a single time. The rearrangement joins TRBV20-1 to TRBJ2-7, with D possibly being TRBD1 (6 bases). V dropped 3 bases and J dropped 5 bases, with 8 bases sitting between them. The CDR3 has 11 amino acids. Germline V lookup: CDR1 DFQATT, CDR2 SNEGSKA (reference sequence). The CDR3 DNA reads TGCAGTGCTAGCAGGGGCCACGAGCAGTACTTC. Protein product: CSASRGHEQYF.

The genes are TRBV7-6 and TRBJ2-1, with 8 positions matching TRBD1. The trim removed 3 bases at V and 4 bases at J, leaving 5 bases unmatched. The CDR3 is 15 amino acids. The germline CDR1 and CDR2 sequences are SGHVS and FNYEAQ. This chain's CDR3 is CASSFDRTGYNEQFF. The CDR3 bases are TGTGCCAGCAGCTTCGACCGGACAGGGTACAATGAGCAGTTCTTC.

The count of this clone is one. The gene calls are TRBV29-1 and TRBJ2-7, with 7 bases lining up with TRBD1. The CDR3 consists of 14 residues. Looked up from germline, CDR1 is SQVTM and CDR2 is ANQGSEA. V gave up 6 bases and J gave up 3 bases; unmatched junction bases: 11. The CDR3 nucleotides are TGCAGCGTCGAGCCTCAGGGGGACAACTACGAGCAGTACTTC. Protein sequence: CSVEPQGDNYEQYF.

V is TRBV2 and J is TRBJ1-5; weak D call: TRBD1 (6 bases). The V end was cut by 4 bases, the J end by 7 bases, with 17 bases between. CDR1 and CDR2 (germline): SNHLY, FYNNEI. The CDR3 spans 15 residues. CDR3: CASSGVVQGTQPQHF. As DNA, the CDR3 is TGTGCCAGCAGTGGGGTTGTGCAGGGGACCCAGCCCCAGCATTTT.

The J gene is TRBJ2-7, the V gene TRBV30; 7 nucleotides agree with TRBD1. The CDR3 length is 14 residues. Germline V gene lookup returns CDR1 GTSNPN and CDR2 SVGIG (reference sequence). The V segment lost 5 bases and the J segment 3 bases; nucleotides outside the gene matches: 10. The CDR3 sequence: CAWDPGQAVYEQYF. As DNA, the CDR3 is TGTGCCTGGGACCCCGGACAGGCAGTCTACGAGCAGTACTTC.

The chain has TRBV4-1 and TRBJ2-1, with D perhaps TRBD2 (5 bases). V lost 1 base to trimming and J lost 4 bases, with 17 bases between them. Germline lookup yields CDR1 MGHRA and CDR2 YSYEKL. The CDR3 sequence is 17 residues long. As DNA, the CDR3 is TGCGCCAGCAGCCAAGGTGCTGGAGCGGAGATTTACAATGAGCAGTTCTTC. As protein: CASSQGAGAEIYNEQFF.

The V and J genes are TRBV6-5 and TRBJ1-2; 8 nucleotides line up with TRBD1. This CDR3 has 14 amino acids. Germline V lookup: CDR1 MNHEY, CDR2 SVGAGI. With V trimmed by 4 bases and J by 4 bases, 5 bases remained unmatched. As DNA, the CDR3 is TGTGCCAGCAGTTCGGACAGGGCGGCCTATGGCTACACCTTC. Its protein is CASSSDRAAYGYTF.

This chain connects TRBV6-1 to TRBJ2-5; the match to TRBD2 covers 7 bases. The germline V gene encodes CDR1 MNHNS and CDR2 SASEGT. The CDR3 is made up of 15 amino acids. The V and J ends lost 4 bases and 7 bases, in that order; junction bases with no gene match: 12. Here the CDR3 reads CASSAAGRVEGTQYF. The CDR3 nucleotides read TGTGCCAGCAGTGCGGCAGGGAGGGTAGAAGGGACCCAGTACTTC.

The chain couples TRBV5-4 to TRBJ1-2; perhaps TRBD1 as D (6 bases). The CDR3 totals 15 residues. Germline V gene lookup returns CDR1 SGHNT and CDR2 YYREEE (reference sequence). The V and J ends lost 1 base and 6 bases respectively, with 16 bases between them. CDR3 sequence (DNA): TGTGCCAGCAGCTTGTGGGGGGGCGCAGGGGATGGCTACACCTTC. It specifies CASSLWGGAGDGYTF.

The rearrangement links TRBV7-6 to TRBJ2-1; weak D call: TRBD2 (5 bases). The CDR3 totals 14 residues. Germline assignment: CDR1 SGHVS and CDR2 FNYEAQ. Between the trimmed V and J ends, which lost 1 base and 6 bases, there was a span of 10 bases. This CDR3 reads CASSLGRGRNEQFF. The DNA of the CDR3 is TGTGCCAGCAGCTTAGGACGGGGTCGCAATGAGCAGTTCTTC.

CDR3 protein: CASSLTGSNTEAFF. CDR3 DNA sequence: TGTGCCAGCAGCTTAACAGGTTCGAACACTGAAGCTTTCTTT. J is TRBJ1-1 and V is TRBV5-5; TRBD1 might be the D (5 bases). Germline CDR1 is SGHKS and CDR2 is YYEKEE (reference sequence). The CDR3 length is 14 residues. Trimming cost V 2 bases and J 1 base, with 9 bases left between them.

This sequence joins TRBV4-3 and TRBJ1-3; perhaps TRBD1 as D (5 bases). V was trimmed by 3 bases and J by 6 bases, leaving 12 bases between them. Germline V gene sequence: CDR1 LGHNA, CDR2 YSLEER. CDR3 length: 14 amino acids. Here the CDR3 reads CASSHGQDKNTIYF. The CDR3 DNA is TGCGCCAGCAGCCACGGGCAGGACAAAAACACCATATATTTT.

J is TRBJ2-7 and V is TRBV28, with TRBD1 identical over 8 bases. V lost 6 bases and J lost 2; bases outside the gene matches: 9. The CDR3 has 15 residues. In germline, CDR1 is MDHEN, CDR2 SYDVKM. Here the CDR3 reads CASSSIGQGTYEQYF. In DNA form, the CDR3 reads TGTGCCAGCAGCTCGATAGGACAGGGAACCTACGAGCAGTACTTC.

The rearrangement uses TRBV4-2 and TRBJ2-7; the match to TRBD2 covers 8 bases. The junction had 3 bases not matched to a gene; V was cut back by 4 bases and J by 4 bases. The CDR3 totals 13 residues. Germline values: CDR1 LGHNA, CDR2 YNFKEQ. The CDR3, as DNA: TGTGCCAGCAGCCCCGGGGGGGGGTACGAGCAGTACTTC. This translates into CASSPGGGYEQYF.

The chain joins TRBV27 to TRBJ2-3; D may be TRBD1 (6 bases). Trimming took 7 bases from V and 8 from J, leaving 25 bases between them. In germline, CDR1 is MNHEY, CDR2 SMNVEV (reference sequence). The CDR3 runs to 16 residues. This chain's CDR3 is CASTPGTPRGRGTQYF. CDR3 DNA sequence: TGTGCCAGCACACCGGGAACCCCCAGGGGCAGGGGTACGCAGTATTTT.

The rearrangement joins TRBV4-3 to TRBJ2-7, with 7 bases that match TRBD1. The germline CDR1 and CDR2 sequences are LGHNA and YSLEER. This CDR3 region has 15 residues. V shed 3 bases, J shed 3 bases, and the junction held 8 bases outside the gene matches. Written as DNA, the CDR3 is TGCGCCAGCAGCCATTCTATAGGGGGCGGCTACGAGCAGTACTTC. It translates to CASSHSIGGGYEQYF.